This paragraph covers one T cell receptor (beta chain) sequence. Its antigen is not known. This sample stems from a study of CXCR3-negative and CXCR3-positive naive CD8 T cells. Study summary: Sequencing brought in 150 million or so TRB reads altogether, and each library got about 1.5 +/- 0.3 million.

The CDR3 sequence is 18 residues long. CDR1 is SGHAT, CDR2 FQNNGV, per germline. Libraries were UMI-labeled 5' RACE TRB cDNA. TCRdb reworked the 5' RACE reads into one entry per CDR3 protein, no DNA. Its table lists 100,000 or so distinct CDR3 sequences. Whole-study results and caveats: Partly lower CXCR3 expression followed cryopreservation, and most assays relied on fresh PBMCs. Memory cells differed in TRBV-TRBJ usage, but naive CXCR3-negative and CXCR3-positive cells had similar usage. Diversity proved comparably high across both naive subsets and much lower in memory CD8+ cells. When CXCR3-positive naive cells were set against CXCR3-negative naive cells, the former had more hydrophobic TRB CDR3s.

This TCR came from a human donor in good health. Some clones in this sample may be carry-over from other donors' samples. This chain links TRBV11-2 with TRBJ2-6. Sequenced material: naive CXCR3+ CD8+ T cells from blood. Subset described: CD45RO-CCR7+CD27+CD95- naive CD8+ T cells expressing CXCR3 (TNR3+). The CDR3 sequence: CASSFEGVVIPGANVLTF.